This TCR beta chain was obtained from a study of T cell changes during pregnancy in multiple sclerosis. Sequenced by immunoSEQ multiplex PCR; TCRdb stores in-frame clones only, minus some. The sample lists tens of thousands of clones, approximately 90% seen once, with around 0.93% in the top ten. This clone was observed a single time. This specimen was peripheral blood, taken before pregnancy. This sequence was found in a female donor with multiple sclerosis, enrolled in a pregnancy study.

The CDR3 loop is CASSAGRAGYNEQFF. CDR3 DNA: TGTGCCAGCAGCGCGGGGAGGGCCGGGTACAATGAGCAGTTCTTC. This chain uses TRBV9 with TRBJ2-1; 7 bases line up with TRBD2. V lost 3 bases and J lost 4; bases outside the gene matches: 7. The germline gives CDR1 SGDLS, CDR2 YYNGEE. The CDR3 covers 15 residues. Based on the CDR3 plus reference TRBV9 and TRBJ2-1, the full variable domain is DSGVTQTPKHLITATGQRVTLRCSPRSGDLSVYWYQQSLDQGLQFLIQYYNGEERAKGNILERFSAQQFPDLHSELNLSSLELGDSALYFCASSAGRAGYNEQFFGPGTRLTVL.